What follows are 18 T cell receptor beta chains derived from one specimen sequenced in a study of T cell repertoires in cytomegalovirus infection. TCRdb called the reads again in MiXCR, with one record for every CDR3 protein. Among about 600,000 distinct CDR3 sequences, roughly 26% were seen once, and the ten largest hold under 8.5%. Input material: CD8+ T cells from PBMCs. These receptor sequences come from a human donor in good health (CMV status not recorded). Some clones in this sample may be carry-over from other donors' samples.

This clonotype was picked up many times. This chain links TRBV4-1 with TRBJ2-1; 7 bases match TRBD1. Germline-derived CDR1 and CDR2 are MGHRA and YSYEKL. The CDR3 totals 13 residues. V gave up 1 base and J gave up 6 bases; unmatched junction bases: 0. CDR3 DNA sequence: TGCGCCAGCAGCCAAGGGACAGGCAATGAGCAGTTCTTC. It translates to CASSQGTGNEQFF.

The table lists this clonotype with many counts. Written as DNA, the CDR3 is TGTGCCAGCAGCCTTTTATCGGAGACCCAGTACTTC. This gives the protein CASSLLSETQYF. The genes are TRBV28 and TRBJ2-5; D remains ambiguous. CDR1 is MDHEN and CDR2 is SYDVKM in the germline V gene. The length of the CDR3 is 12 residues. Trimming took off 6 bases at V and 5 bases at J, with 10 bases between the two ends.

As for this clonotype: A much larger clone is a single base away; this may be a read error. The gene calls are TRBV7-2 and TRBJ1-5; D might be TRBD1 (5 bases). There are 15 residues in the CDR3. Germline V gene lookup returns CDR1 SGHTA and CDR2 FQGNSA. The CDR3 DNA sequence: TGTGCCAACAGCGTCGGGACTGGGCTCGGGCAGCCCCAGCATTTT. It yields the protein CANSVGTGLGQPQHF.

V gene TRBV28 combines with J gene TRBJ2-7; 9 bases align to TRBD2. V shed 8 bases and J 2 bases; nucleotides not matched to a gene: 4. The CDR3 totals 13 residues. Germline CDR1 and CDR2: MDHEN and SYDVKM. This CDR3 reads CASSRGRAYEQYV. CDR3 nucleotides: TGTGCCAGCTCTCGCGGGAGGGCCTACGAGCAGTACGTC.

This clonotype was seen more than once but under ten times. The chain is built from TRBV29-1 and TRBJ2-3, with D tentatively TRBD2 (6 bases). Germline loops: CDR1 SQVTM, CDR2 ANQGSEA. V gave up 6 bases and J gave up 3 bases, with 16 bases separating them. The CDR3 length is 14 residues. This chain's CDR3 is CSVGGGRRTDTQYF. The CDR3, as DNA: TGCAGCGTCGGTGGGGGGAGGAGGACAGATACGCAGTATTTT.

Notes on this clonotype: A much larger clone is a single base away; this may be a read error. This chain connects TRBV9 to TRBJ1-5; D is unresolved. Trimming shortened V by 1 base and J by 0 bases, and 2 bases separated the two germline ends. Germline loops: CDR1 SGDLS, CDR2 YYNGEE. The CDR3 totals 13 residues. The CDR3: CASSVNSNQPQHF. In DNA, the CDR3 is TGTGCCAGCAGCGTAAATAGCAATCAGCCCCAGCATTTT.

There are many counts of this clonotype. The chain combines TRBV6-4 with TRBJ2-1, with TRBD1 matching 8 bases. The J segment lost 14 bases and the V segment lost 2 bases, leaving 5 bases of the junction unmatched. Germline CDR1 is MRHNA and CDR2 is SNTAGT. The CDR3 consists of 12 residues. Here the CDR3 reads CASSDATGEKFF. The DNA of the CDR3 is TGTGCCAGCAGTGACGCGACAGGGGAGAAGTTCTTC.

CDR3 region: CASSSPTSSSSYNEQFF. CDR3 bases: TGTGCCAGCAGTTCCCCCACTAGTTCGAGCTCCTACAATGAGCAGTTCTTC. This chain joins TRBV27 and TRBJ2-1, with D possibly matching TRBD2 (5 bases). This CDR3 is 17 amino acids long. Germline V gene data show CDR1 as MNHEY and CDR2 as SMNVEV (reference sequence). Trimming stripped 4 bases from V and 0 bases from J, with 16 bases between.

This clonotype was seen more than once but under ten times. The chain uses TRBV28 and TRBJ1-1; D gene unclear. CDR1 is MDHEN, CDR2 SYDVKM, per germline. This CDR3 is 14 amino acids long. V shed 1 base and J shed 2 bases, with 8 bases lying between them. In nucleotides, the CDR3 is TGTGCCAGCAGTTTATATCCCCCTAACACTGAAGCTTTCTTT. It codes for CASSLYPPNTEAFF.

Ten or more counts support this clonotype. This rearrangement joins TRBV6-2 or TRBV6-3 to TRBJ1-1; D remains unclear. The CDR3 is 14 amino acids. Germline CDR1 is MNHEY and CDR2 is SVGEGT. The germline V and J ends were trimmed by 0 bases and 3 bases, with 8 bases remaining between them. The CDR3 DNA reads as TGTGCCAGCAGTTACTCGGAAATAGACACTGAAGCTTTCTTT. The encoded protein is CASSYSEIDTEAFF.

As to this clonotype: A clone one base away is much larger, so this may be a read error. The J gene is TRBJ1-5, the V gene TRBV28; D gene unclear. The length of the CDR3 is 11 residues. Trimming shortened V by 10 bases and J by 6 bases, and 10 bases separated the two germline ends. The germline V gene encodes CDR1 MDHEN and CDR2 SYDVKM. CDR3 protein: CANRTGQPQHF. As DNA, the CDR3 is TGTGCCAACAGAACTGGTCAGCCCCAGCATTTT.

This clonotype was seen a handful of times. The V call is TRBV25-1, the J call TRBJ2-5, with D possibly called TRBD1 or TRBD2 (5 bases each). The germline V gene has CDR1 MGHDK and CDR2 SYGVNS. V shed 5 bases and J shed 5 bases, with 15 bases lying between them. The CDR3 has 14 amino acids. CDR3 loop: CASSNLEGPETQYF. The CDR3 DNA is TGTGCCAGCAGTAATCTTGAGGGGCCGGAGACCCAGTACTTC.

The CDR3 spells CASSSKQGSNQPQHF. CDR3 sequence (DNA): TGTGCCAGCAGTTCGAAACAGGGAAGCAATCAGCCCCAGCATTTT. The V call is TRBV9, the J call TRBJ1-5, with D perhaps TRBD1 (6 bases). In germline, CDR1 is SGDLS, CDR2 YYNGEE. V was trimmed by 5 bases and J by 1 base, leaving 13 bases between them. The CDR3 runs to 15 residues.

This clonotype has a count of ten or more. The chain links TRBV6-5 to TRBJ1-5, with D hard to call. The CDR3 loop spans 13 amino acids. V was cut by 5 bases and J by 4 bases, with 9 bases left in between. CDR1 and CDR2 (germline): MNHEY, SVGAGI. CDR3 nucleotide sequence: TGTGCCAGCAGTATGGACGTTAATCAGCCCCAGCATTTT. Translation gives CASSMDVNQPQHF.

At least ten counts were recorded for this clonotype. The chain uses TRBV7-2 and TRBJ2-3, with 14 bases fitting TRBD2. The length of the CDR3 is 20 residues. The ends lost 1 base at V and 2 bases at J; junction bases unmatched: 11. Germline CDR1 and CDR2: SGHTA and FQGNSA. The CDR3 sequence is CASSLGGGTSGGSLTDTQYF. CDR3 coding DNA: TGTGCCAGCAGCTTAGGCGGCGGGACTAGCGGGGGATCCCTCACAGATACGCAGTATTTT.

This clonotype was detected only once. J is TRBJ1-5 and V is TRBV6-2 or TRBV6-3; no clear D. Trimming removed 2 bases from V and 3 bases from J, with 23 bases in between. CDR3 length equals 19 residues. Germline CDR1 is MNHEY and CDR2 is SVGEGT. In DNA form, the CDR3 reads TGTGCCAGCAGTTACGGGCAACCGGACGTTTGGACTTCCAATCAGCCCCAGCATTTT. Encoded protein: CASSYGQPDVWTSNQPQHF.

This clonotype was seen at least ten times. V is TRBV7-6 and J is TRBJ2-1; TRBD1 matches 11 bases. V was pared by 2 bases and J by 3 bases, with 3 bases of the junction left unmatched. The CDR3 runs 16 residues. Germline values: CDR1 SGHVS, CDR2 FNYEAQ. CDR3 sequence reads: CASSLRDRGNYNEQFF. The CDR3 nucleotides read TGTGCCAGCAGCTTACGGGACAGGGGGAACTACAATGAGCAGTTCTTC.

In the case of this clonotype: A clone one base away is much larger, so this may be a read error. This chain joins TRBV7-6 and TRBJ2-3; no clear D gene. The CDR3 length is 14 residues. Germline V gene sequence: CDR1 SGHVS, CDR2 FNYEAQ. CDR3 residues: CASSPQISTDTRYF. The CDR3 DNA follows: TGTGCCAGCAGCCCTCAGATTAGCACAGATACGCGGTATTTT.